These 20 T cell receptor beta chains were all obtained from the same sample, sequenced in a study of cytomegalovirus exposure and HLA in healthy donors. PCR used 60 Vbeta primers and 13 Jbeta primers. Method: immunoSEQ multiplex PCR; TCRdb's copy keeps in-frame clones and lacks some. Of 40,000 to 55,000 clones listed, around 70% were seen once; the top ten hold about 9.1%. Sample: PBMCs. The receptor set was obtained from a woman between 50 and 59 years old in good health and CMV-seronegative.

The J gene is TRBJ1-2, the V gene TRBV30, with a possible D match to TRBD1 (6 bases). Germline V CDR1 and CDR2: GTSNPN, SVGIG (reference sequence). V lost 0 bases to trimming and J lost 8 bases, with 7 bases between them. The length of the CDR3 is 11 residues. The CDR3 loop reads CAWSVGGGYTF. The CDR3, as DNA: TGTGCCTGGAGTGTAGGGGGAGGCTACACCTTC.

The chain uses TRBV5-6 and TRBJ2-7; D possibly corresponds to TRBD1 (6 bases). The germline V gene has CDR1 SGHDT and CDR2 YYEEEE. The ends were cut back, 2 bases at V and 4 bases at J, with 10 bases in the middle. The CDR3 loop spans 13 amino acids. The chain's CDR3 is CASSFLQGYEQYF. The DNA for the CDR3 is TGTGCCAGCAGCTTTTTACAGGGTTACGAGCAGTACTTC.

This clone occurred a few times. This chain joins TRBV4-1 and TRBJ1-3; the D is unclear. Trimming removed 3 bases at V and 0 bases at J, with 9 bases between. CDR1 and CDR2 (germline): MGHRA, YSYEKL. CDR3 length: 15 amino acids. CDR3 sequence reads: CASSQDSRSGNTIYF. As DNA, the CDR3 is TGCGCCAGCAGCCAGGACTCCCGCTCTGGAAACACCATATATTTT.

The rearrangement links TRBV28 to TRBJ2-7; 7 bases fit TRBD2. Per germline, CDR1 MDHEN and CDR2 SYDVKM. The J segment lost 1 base and the V segment lost 3 bases, leaving 3 bases of the junction unmatched. CDR3 length: 14 residues. CDR3 loop: CASSLTGGSYEQYF. CDR3 bases: TGTGCCAGCAGTTTGACGGGGGGATCCTACGAGCAGTACTTC.

This CDR3 reads CASSPERGTDTQYF. In DNA, the CDR3 is TGTGCCAGCAGCCCCGAGAGGGGCACAGATACGCAGTATTTT. V and J are TRBV9 and TRBJ2-3; the D gene is possibly TRBD2 (5 bases). CDR1 is SGDLS and CDR2 is YYNGEE in the germline V gene. This CDR3 is built from 14 residues. Trimming stripped 4 bases from V and 1 base from J, with 10 bases between.

The chain recombines TRBV7-2 with TRBJ2-7; 13 bases match TRBD2. The CDR3 runs to 17 residues. From germline, CDR1 is SGHTA and CDR2 FQGNSA. The V segment lost 1 base and the J segment 2 bases; nucleotides outside the gene matches: 5. Here the CDR3 DNA reads TGTGCCAGCAGCTTAGAAGGGACTAGCGGGGTTGCCTACGAGCAGTACTTC. Its translation: CASSLEGTSGVAYEQYF.

This clone showed up just a few times. The CDR3 loop reads CASSRLAGDSYEQYF. The DNA of the CDR3 is TGTGCCAGTAGTAGGCTAGCGGGGGATAGCTACGAGCAGTACTTC. The V call is TRBV19, the J call TRBJ2-7; the match to TRBD2 covers 10 bases. Germline CDR1 reads LNHDA; CDR2 reads SQIVND (reference sequence). J was trimmed by 3 bases and V by 4 bases; bases with no gene match: 6. The CDR3 has 15 residues.

For this clone: The same CDR3 arises from other DNA sequences in this sample as well. The genes are TRBV5-4 and TRBJ2-5; tentatively, D is TRBD1 (6 bases). Between the trimmed V and J ends, which lost 5 bases and 4 bases, there was a span of 18 bases. The CDR3 consists of 15 residues. The V gene's germline CDR1 is SGHNT and CDR2 YYREEE (reference sequence). The chain's CDR3 is CASRPADSRTETQYF. CDR3 nucleotides: TGTGCCAGCAGACCGGCGGACAGTAGAACAGAGACCCAGTACTTC.

The genes are TRBV2 and TRBJ2-1; 13 bases agree with TRBD2. Germline V gene sequence: CDR1 SNHLY, CDR2 FYNNEI. This CDR3 region has 16 residues. J lost 8 bases, V lost 2 bases, and 6 bases had no gene match. CDR3 loop: CASSESGLAGVDEQFF. CDR3 nucleotide sequence: TGTGCCAGCAGTGAATCCGGACTAGCGGGAGTAGATGAGCAGTTCTTC.

This chain joins TRBV4-3 and TRBJ2-2; 8 nucleotides align to TRBD1. Germline V gene sequence: CDR1 LGHNA, CDR2 YSLEER. The CDR3 is 16 amino acids. With V trimmed by 2 bases and J by 4 bases, 6 bases remained unmatched. CDR3 sequence reads: CASSQQGAVGTGELFF. In DNA, the CDR3 is TGCGCCAGCAGCCAACAGGGGGCCGTGGGCACCGGGGAGCTGTTTTTT.

The chain joins TRBV6-1 to TRBJ1-3; 7 positions agree with TRBD1. V lost 8 bases, J lost 4 bases, and 8 bases stayed unmatched. Germline CDR1 is MNHNS and CDR2 is SASEGT. The CDR3 is made up of 14 amino acids. Here the CDR3 DNA reads TGTGCCAGCCATAGACAGGGAGTCGGAAACACCATATATTTT. This codes for CASHRQGVGNTIYF.

This chain joins TRBV6-1 and TRBJ2-1; 8 positions agree with TRBD2. The CDR3 length is 15 residues. The junction had 8 bases not matched to a gene; V was cut back by 7 bases and J by 3 bases. CDR1 MNHNS and CDR2 SASEGT come from the germline V gene. The CDR3 reads CASTPGGSGYNEQFF. DNA of the CDR3: TGTGCCAGCACTCCGGGGGGGTCCGGCTACAATGAGCAGTTCTTC.

The rearrangement uses TRBV28 and TRBJ1-1; D gene uncertain. Germline lookup yields CDR1 MDHEN and CDR2 SYDVKM. The V gene lost 5 bases and the J gene lost 1 base, with 8 bases spanning the gap. The CDR3 contains 13 residues. The CDR3 spells CASSTNRNTEAFF. The CDR3 nucleotides read TGTGCCAGCAGTACCAACAGGAACACTGAAGCTTTCTTT.

This rearrangement joins TRBV18 to TRBJ1-2; 7 bases are shared with TRBD1. The CDR3 contains 15 residues. V shed 3 bases, J shed 6 bases, and the junction held 10 bases outside the gene matches. Germline CDR1 and CDR2: KGHSH and LQKENI. The CDR3 nucleotides are TGTGCCAGCTCACCCCTGACAGGACAGGCGGATGGCTACACCTTC. It encodes CASSPLTGQADGYTF.

The chain combines TRBV15 with TRBJ2-7; the match to TRBD2 covers 7 bases. This CDR3 region has 15 residues. V was pared by 0 bases and J by 6 bases, with 8 bases of the junction left unmatched. Germline V gene lookup returns CDR1 LNHNV and CDR2 YYDKDF (reference sequence). This CDR3 is CATSRDTSAQSEQYF. The CDR3 DNA is TGTGCCACCAGCAGAGATACTAGCGCGCAAAGCGAGCAGTACTTC.

This clone was seen a few times. The chain uses TRBV5-1 and TRBJ2-1, with TRBD1 matching over 8 bases. The CDR3 is 15 residues long. Germline CDR1 is SGHRS and CDR2 is YFSETQ. The J segment lost 7 bases and the V segment lost 2 bases, leaving 8 bases of the junction unmatched. CDR3 DNA sequence: TGCGCCAGCAGCTTATCCAGGACAGGGCGGAATGAGCAGTTCTTC. It encodes CASSLSRTGRNEQFF. The variable domain in full, with the rest retrieved from reference TRBV5-1 and TRBJ2-1, is KAGVTQTPRYLIKTRGQQVTLSCSPISGHRSVSWYQQTPGQGLQFLFEYFSETQRNKGNFPGRFSGRQFSNSRSEMNVSTLELGDSALYLCASSLSRTGRNEQFFGPGTRLTVL.

V gene TRBV6-5 combines with J gene TRBJ2-7, with D uncertain. Germline values: CDR1 MNHEY, CDR2 SVGAGI. This CDR3 spans 13 amino acids. V lost 4 bases and J 5 bases, leaving 12 bases between the germline ends. Here the CDR3 DNA reads TGTGCCAGCAGTTCCGCCCCGAGGAACGAGCAGTACTTC. This translates into CASSSAPRNEQYF.

The chain is built from TRBV25-1 and TRBJ1-5, with a weak D call TRBD1 (6 bases). The V end lost 4 bases, the J end lost 3 bases, and 10 bases lay between the germline ends. Germline V gene sequence: CDR1 MGHDK, CDR2 SYGVNS. The CDR3 contains 14 residues. The CDR3 DNA follows: TGTGCCAGCAGTGCCAGGGGTTCCAATCAGCCCCAGCATTTT. Its protein product is CASSARGSNQPQHF.

The chain is built from TRBV2 and TRBJ2-6, with 8 bases fitting TRBD1. CDR1 and CDR2 from the germline V gene are SNHLY and FYNNEI. There are 17 residues in the CDR3. V shed 6 bases and J 1 base; nucleotides not matched to a gene: 8. The CDR3 here is CASRTGQGRSGANVLTF. CDR3 nucleotides: TGTGCCAGCAGGACCGGACAGGGTAGGTCTGGGGCCAACGTCCTGACTTTC.

The genes are TRBV28 and TRBJ2-1, with 10 bases that match TRBD2. This CDR3 has 15 amino acids. The ends lost 3 bases at V and 5 bases at J; junction bases unmatched: 4. The germline V gene encodes CDR1 MDHEN and CDR2 SYDVKM. The CDR3 loop is CASSFSLAGDNEQFF. DNA for the CDR3: TGTGCCAGCAGTTTTAGTCTAGCGGGAGACAATGAGCAGTTCTTC.